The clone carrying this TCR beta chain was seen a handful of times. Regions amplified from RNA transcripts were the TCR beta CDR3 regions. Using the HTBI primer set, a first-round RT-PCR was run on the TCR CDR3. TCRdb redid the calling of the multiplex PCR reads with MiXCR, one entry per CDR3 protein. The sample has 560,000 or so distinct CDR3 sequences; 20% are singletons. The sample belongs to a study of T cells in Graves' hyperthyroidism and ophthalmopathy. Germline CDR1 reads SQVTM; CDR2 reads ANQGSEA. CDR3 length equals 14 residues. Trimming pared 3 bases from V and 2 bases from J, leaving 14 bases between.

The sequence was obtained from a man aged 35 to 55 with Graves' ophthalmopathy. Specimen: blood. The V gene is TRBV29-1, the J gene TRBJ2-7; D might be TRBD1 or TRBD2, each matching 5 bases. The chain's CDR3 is CSVEDTRTTYEQYF. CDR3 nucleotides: TGCAGCGTTGAGGACACTAGGACAACCTACGAGCAGTACTTC.